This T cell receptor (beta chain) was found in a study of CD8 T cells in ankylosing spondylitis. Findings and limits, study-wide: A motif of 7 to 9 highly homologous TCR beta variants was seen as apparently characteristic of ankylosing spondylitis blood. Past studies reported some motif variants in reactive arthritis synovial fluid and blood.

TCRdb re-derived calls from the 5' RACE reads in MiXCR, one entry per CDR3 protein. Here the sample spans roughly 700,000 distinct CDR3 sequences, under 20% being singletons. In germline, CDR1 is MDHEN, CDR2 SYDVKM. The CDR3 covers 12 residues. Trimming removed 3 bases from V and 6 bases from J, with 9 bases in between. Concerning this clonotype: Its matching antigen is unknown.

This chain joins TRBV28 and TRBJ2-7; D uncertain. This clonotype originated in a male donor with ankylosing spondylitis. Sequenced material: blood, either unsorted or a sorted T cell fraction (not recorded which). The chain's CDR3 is CASSFQRSEQYF. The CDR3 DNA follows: TGTGCCAGCAGTTTTCAGCGATCCGAGCAGTACTTC.